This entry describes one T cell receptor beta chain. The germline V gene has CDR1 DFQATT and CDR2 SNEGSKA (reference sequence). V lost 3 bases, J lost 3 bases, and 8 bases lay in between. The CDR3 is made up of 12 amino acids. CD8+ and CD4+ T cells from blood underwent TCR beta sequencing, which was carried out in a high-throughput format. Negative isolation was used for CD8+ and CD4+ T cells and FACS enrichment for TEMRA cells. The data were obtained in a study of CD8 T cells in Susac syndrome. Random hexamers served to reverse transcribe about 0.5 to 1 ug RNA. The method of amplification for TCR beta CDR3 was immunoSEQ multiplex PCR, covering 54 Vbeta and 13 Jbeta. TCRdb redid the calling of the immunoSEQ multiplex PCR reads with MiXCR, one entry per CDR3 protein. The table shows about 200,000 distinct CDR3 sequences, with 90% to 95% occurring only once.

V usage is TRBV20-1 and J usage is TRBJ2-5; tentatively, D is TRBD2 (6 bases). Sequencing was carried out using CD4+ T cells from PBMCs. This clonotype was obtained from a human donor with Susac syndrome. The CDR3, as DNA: TGCAGTGCTAGTGGGGGGAAAGAGACCCAGTACTTC. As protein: CSASGGKETQYF.